There are many counts of the clone carrying this T cell receptor beta chain. The antigen is undetermined. This entry belongs to a study of T cells after yellow fever vaccination. General study results and limits: Compared with primary, the secondary response was weaker and peaked at day 5, not 15. The study re-detected most primary-vaccination clones after the booster (about 96% CD4, approximately 87% CD8).

The study made its TCR cDNA through 5'RACE template switching. That step introduced a universal primer site along with UMIs. TCRdb re-called the 5' RACE reads with MiXCR, one entry per CDR3 protein. The sample has 120,000 or so distinct CDR3 sequences; approximately 14% are singletons. The input for sequencing was CD8+ T cells sorted from PBMCs, taken 5 days after the yellow fever booster vaccination. This TCR was recovered from a man between 18 and 29 years old who received the YFV17D yellow fever vaccine.

CDR3 amino acids: CASSELPGSPDTQYF. CDR3 DNA: TGTGCCAGCAGTGAACTCCCAGGGTCCCCAGATACGCAGTATTTT. The genes are TRBV2 and TRBJ2-3; D possibly corresponds to TRBD1 (5 bases). Deletions cut 2 bases from V and 4 bases from J, with 13 bases between. The germline CDR1 and CDR2 sequences are SNHLY and FYNNEI. The CDR3 contains 15 residues.